This T cell receptor (beta chain) came from a study of blood T cell repertoires in COVID-19. Methods used by the authors: Estimation of nucleated cell counts was performed using reference gene primer amplification. TCRdb's table, derived via immunoSEQ multiplex PCR, lists solely in-frame clones and lacks some. From that table come the V and J calls and clone size; the DNA was used to work out D and trimming. Among 96,000 or so clones listed, about four fifths were seen once. Per germline, CDR1 SEHNR and CDR2 FQNEAQ (reference sequence). V was cut by 4 bases and J by 4 bases, with 13 bases left in between. CDR3 length equals 14 residues.

Sequencing was carried out using peripheral blood. The TCR was taken from a man older than 75 with COVID-19, enrolled during active disease. V is TRBV7-9 and J is TRBJ1-2; D is unresolved. The CDR3 DNA reads as TGTGCCAGCAGCTCAGAGGGCTTCACCTATGGCTACACCTTC. Protein: CASSSEGFTYGYTF.